This T cell receptor beta chain was captured in a study of glioma-infiltrating T cells. In germline, CDR1 is SGHVS, CDR2 FNYEAQ. V lost 5 bases and J lost 8; bases outside the gene matches: 14. The CDR3 contains 16 residues. Amplification of TCR alpha and beta CDR3 regions from RNA used iRepertoire nested multiplex PCR. Tissue mRNA or PBMC total RNA, roughly 95-400 ng, went into one-step reverse transcription and amplification. TCRdb recomputed calls from the multiplex PCR reads with MiXCR, one row per CDR3 protein. There are around 190,000 distinct CDR3 sequences in the sample; 25% to 35% occur only once, and 20% to 25% lies in the top ten. The table lists this clonotype with many counts. The antigen remains unidentified. Study-wide results and caveats: Tissue and blood shared very few CDR3 sequences. Non-neoplastic patients had below-expected tissue-blood divergence, while all gliomas exceeded expectation.

The sample taken for sequencing was glioma tissue, nonneoplastic brain tissue, or PBMCs (not recorded which). This sequence was found in a human donor with low-grade glioma or glioblastoma, undergoing nonglioma brain surgery, or in good health (not recorded which). The chain joins TRBV7-6 to TRBJ2-1, with 8 bases that match TRBD1. DNA of the CDR3: TGTGCCAGCAGCCAATGGGATACAGGGGGTAGCGATGAGCAGTTCTTC. Its translation is CASSQWDTGGSDEQFF. Full variable domain (rest looked up from reference TRBV7-6 and TRBJ2-1): GAGVSQSPRYKVTKRGQDVALRCDPISGHVSLYWYRQALGQGPEFLTYFNYEAQQDKSGLPNDRFSAERPEGSISTLTIQRTEQRDSAMYRCASSQWDTGGSDEQFFGPGTRLTVL.